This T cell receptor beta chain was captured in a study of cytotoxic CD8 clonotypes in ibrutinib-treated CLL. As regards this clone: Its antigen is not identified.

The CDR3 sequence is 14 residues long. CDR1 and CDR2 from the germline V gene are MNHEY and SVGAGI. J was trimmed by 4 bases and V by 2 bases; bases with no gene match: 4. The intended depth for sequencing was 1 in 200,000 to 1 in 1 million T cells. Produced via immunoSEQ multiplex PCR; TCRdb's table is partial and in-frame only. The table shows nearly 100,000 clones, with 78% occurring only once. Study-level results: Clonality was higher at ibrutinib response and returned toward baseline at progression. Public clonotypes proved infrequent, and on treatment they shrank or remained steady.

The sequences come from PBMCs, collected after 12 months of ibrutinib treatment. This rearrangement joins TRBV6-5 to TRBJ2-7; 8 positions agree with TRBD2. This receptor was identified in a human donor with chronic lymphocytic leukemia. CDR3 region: CASSYRAGAYEQYF. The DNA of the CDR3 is TGTGCCAGCAGTTACCGAGCGGGGGCTTACGAGCAGTACTTC.